This is a list of T cell receptor beta chains from one sample in a study of OX40 agonist ivuxolimab in advanced cancers. Sequencing was performed with immunoSEQ multiplex PCR; in TCRdb, only in-frame clones are kept and a portion is missing. The data contain tens of thousands of clones, about 93% of them singletons. The sequences come from CD4+ or CD8+ T cells sorted from blood, collected in a trial of the OX40 agonist ivuxolimab. Receptor source: an adult with an advanced solid tumor such as melanoma, head and neck, liver or kidney cancer. Each CDR3 is given with its conserved first and last residue. A D gene is named only where the DNA matches it firmly. Some rows mark clone size as missing; the rest say once, few, many or name a class of expanded clone.

cdr3_aa cdr3_nt d_call clone_size j_call v_call
CASSLAQGGPDEQYF TGTGCCAGCAGCTTAGCGCAGGGGGGACCCGACGAGCAGTACTTC NA NA TRBJ2-7 TRBV7-6
CASSEEGRFEAFF TGTGCCAGCAGTGAAGAAGGACGGTTTGAAGCTTTCTTT NA NA TRBJ1-1 TRBV6-1
CASSFPGLAEQYF TGTGCCAGCAGCTTCCCCGGACTAGCAGAGCAGTACTTC TRBD2 NA TRBJ2-7 TRBV5-4
CASRYRTDTQYF TGTGCCAGCAGATATCGCACAGATACGCAGTATTTT NA NA TRBJ2-3 TRBV7-2
CASSFGQGVGYTF TGTGCCAGCAGCTTTGGACAGGGGGTTGGCTACACCTTC TRBD1 NA TRBJ1-2 TRBV7-9
CASSEQDAVHTIYF TGTGCCAGCAGTGAACAGGACGCGGTGCACACCATATATTTT NA once TRBJ1-3 TRBV2
CASSTTDTQYF TGTGCCAGCAGTACCACTGATACGCAGTATTTT NA NA TRBJ2-3 TRBV6-5
CASTQGAGKTQYF TGTGCCAGCACCCAAGGAGCGGGAAAGACCCAGTACTTC TRBD2 NA TRBJ2-5 TRBV7-7
CASSQELAGIQPQHF TGTGCCAGCAGCCAAGAGCTGGCGGGAATTCAGCCCCAGCATTTT NA NA TRBJ1-5 TRBV5-8
CASSRLAGSQETQYF TGCGCCAGCAGCCGACTAGCGGGGTCCCAAGAGACCCAGTACTTC TRBD2 NA TRBJ2-5 TRBV4-1
CASSLGGSSPYNEQFF TGCGCCAGCAGCTTGGGGGGATCCAGTCCCTACAATGAGCAGTTCTTC NA NA TRBJ2-1 TRBV5-1
CASSPQGLGEQYF TGTGCCAGCAGCCCCCAGGGACTGGGGGAGCAGTACTTC NA NA TRBJ2-7 TRBV11-2
CASSLGGLNTEAFF TGCGCCAGCAGCCTCGGGGGGCTGAACACTGAAGCTTTCTTT NA NA TRBJ1-1 TRBV5-1
CASVGGPGGTGELFF TGTGCTAGTGTCGGAGGGCCCGGTGGCACCGGGGAGCTGTTTTTT NA NA TRBJ2-2 TRBV12-5
CASISGVRGGTIYF TGTGCCAGCATCAGTGGAGTTCGGGGGGGCACCATATATTTT NA once TRBJ1-3 TRBV11-2
CASRDPWLGTQYF TGTGCCAGCAGGGACCCTTGGTTGGGTACGCAGTATTTT NA NA TRBJ2-3 TRBV2
CAWSPGGAKNIQYF TGTGCCTGGAGTCCGGGGGGGGCCAAAAACATTCAGTACTTC TRBD2 NA TRBJ2-4 TRBV30
CASSSGRGNIQYF TGTGCCAGCAGTAGCGGGAGGGGAAACATTCAGTACTTC TRBD2 NA TRBJ2-4 TRBV6-5
CASSFQTSGNSDTQYF TGTGCCAGTAGTTTCCAGACTAGCGGGAATTCAGATACGCAGTATTTT TRBD2 NA TRBJ2-3 TRBV19
CASSSDSGELFF TGTGCCAGCTCATCGGACAGCGGGGAGCTGTTTTTT NA NA TRBJ2-2 TRBV18
CASSRLTSGNTGELFF TGTGCCAGCAGCCGCCTGACTAGCGGAAACACCGGGGAGCTGTTTTTT TRBD2 NA TRBJ2-2 TRBV6-6
CASSLGQATDTQYF TGTGCCAGCAGTTTAGGACAGGCCACAGATACGCAGTATTTT TRBD1 NA TRBJ2-3 TRBV27
CASSPTVTNEKLFF TGTGCCAGCAGTCCCACAGTAACTAATGAAAAACTGTTTTTT NA NA TRBJ1-4 TRBV28
CASSATGWGDNTEAFF TGTGCCAGCTCAGCCACAGGGTGGGGGGATAACACTGAAGCTTTCTTT NA NA TRBJ1-1 TRBV18
CASSQLGVGDGTEAFF TGCGCCAGCAGCCAATTGGGGGTCGGGGATGGCACTGAAGCTTTCTTT NA NA TRBJ1-1 TRBV4-1
CASSITGTDSNQPQHF TGTGCCAGCTCGATCACCGGGACAGATAGCAATCAGCCCCAGCATTTT TRBD1 few TRBJ1-5 TRBV18
CATVAGGPVNEQFF TGTGCCACCGTAGCGGGAGGGCCTGTCAATGAGCAGTTCTTC TRBD2 NA TRBJ2-1 TRBV6-1
CASSINRVDQPQHF TGTGCCAGTAGTATAAACAGGGTGGATCAGCCCCAGCATTTT NA once TRBJ1-5 TRBV19
CASTVLQGGNSPLHF TGTGCCAGCACCGTCTTACAGGGAGGCAATTCACCCCTCCACTTT NA NA TRBJ1-6 TRBV11-2
CASSFSGTGGREQFF TGTGCCAGCAGTTTCTCCGGGACAGGGGGCCGTGAGCAGTTCTTC TRBD1 NA TRBJ2-1 TRBV27
CAWSVLGKETQYF TGTGCCTGGAGTGTACTAGGTAAAGAGACCCAGTACTTC NA NA TRBJ2-5 TRBV30
CASSKREMGYYEQYF TGTGCCAGCAGCAAGCGGGAGATGGGATACTACGAGCAGTACTTC TRBD2 NA TRBJ2-7 TRBV6-6
CASSVGAGVFEQYF TGTGCCAGCAGCGTAGGAGCGGGAGTTTTCGAGCAGTACTTC TRBD2 NA TRBJ2-7 TRBV9
CASSQDRRGLGANVLTF TGTGCCAGCAGCCAAGATCGTCGGGGTCTTGGGGCCAACGTCCTGACTTTC NA NA TRBJ2-6 TRBV4-2
CSAIHFRTGGVSIYEQYF TGCAGCGCGATACATTTCCGGACAGGGGGTGTAAGTATCTACGAGCAGTACTTC TRBD1 NA TRBJ2-7 TRBV29-1
CASSYGQTQETQYF TGTGCCAGCAGTTATGGACAGACTCAAGAGACCCAGTACTTC NA NA TRBJ2-5 TRBV27
CSAGRAYGYTF TGCAGTGCGGGCCGTGCCTATGGCTACACCTTC NA few TRBJ1-2 TRBV20-1
CASSLASTLAGAAGELFF TGTGCCAGCAGCTTAGCCTCGACACTAGCGGGAGCGGCCGGGGAGCTGTTTTTT TRBD2 NA TRBJ2-2 TRBV11-2
CASSLGLAGVTGELFF TGTGCCAGCAGCCTGGGACTAGCGGGAGTCACCGGGGAGCTGTTTTTT TRBD2 NA TRBJ2-2 TRBV7-8
CASSLGGAYNEQFF TGCGCCAGCAGCTTGGGAGGAGCCTACAATGAGCAGTTCTTC NA NA TRBJ2-1 TRBV5-1
CASTPGGAPTNEKLFF TGCGCCAGCACCCCTGGAGGTGCCCCAACTAATGAAAAACTGTTTTTT NA NA TRBJ1-4 TRBV5-1
CASSINTPGSYTF TGTGCCAGTAGTATAAATACGCCGGGGAGCTACACCTTC NA NA TRBJ1-2 TRBV19
CASSLGTVSPSSGELFF TGCGCCAGCAGCTTGGGGACAGTATCCCCAAGCTCCGGGGAGCTGTTTTTT NA NA TRBJ2-2 TRBV5-1
CASSRGDTGELFF TGCGCCAGCAGCAGAGGCGACACCGGGGAGCTGTTTTTT NA NA TRBJ2-2 TRBV5-1
CAIRPGQDSYEQYF TGTGCCATCAGGCCGGGACAGGACTCCTACGAGCAGTACTTC TRBD1 NA TRBJ2-7 TRBV10-3
CASSLAAPTGNFYGYTF TGTGCCAGCAGTTTAGCTGCCCCTACAGGGAACTTCTATGGCTACACCTTC NA few TRBJ1-2 TRBV27
CASSLRQGAGGTEAFF TGTGCCAGCTCCCTGAGACAGGGGGCCGGGGGCACTGAAGCTTTCTTT TRBD1 NA TRBJ1-1 TRBV18
CASSFESIEQFF TGCGCCAGCAGCTTTGAAAGTATTGAGCAGTTCTTC NA few TRBJ2-1 TRBV5-1
CASRGTSGTLSGANVLTF TGCGCCAGCAGAGGGACTAGCGGGACACTCTCTGGGGCCAACGTCCTGACTTTC TRBD2 NA TRBJ2-6 TRBV5-1